Reported below is one T cell receptor beta chain. This record belongs to a study of shared clonotypes between healthy human individuals. In the original workflow: Filtering of immunoSEQ junctional sequences could not match full-length read filtering. Clones were read by immunoSEQ multiplex PCR, and TCRdb kept only the in-frame ones, dropping some. V, J and clone size are those of that table, while D and trimming were read from the DNA. The sample records some 2,400,000 clones, nearly 97% being singletons. Sequencing input: naive CD4+ T cells sorted from blood. Noted subset: CD45RA+ positively selected. The receptor's source is a man younger than 35 in good health.

The CDR3 protein is CASKGEGSPFNQPQHF. The CDR3 coding sequence is TGTGCCAGCAAGGGGGAGGGGAGTCCCTTCAATCAGCCCCAGCATTTT. The chain uses TRBV2 and TRBJ1-5; weak D call: TRBD1 (6 bases). The CDR3 is 16 amino acids. Trimming removed 7 bases from V and 3 bases from J, with 19 bases in between. Germline V gene sequence: CDR1 SNHLY, CDR2 FYNNEI.